The 18 T cell receptor beta chains below all came from one sample that was sequenced in a study of T cell repertoires in cytomegalovirus infection. These TCRs are of unknown antigen specificity. TCRdb analysed the reads with MiXCR anew, one entry per CDR3 protein. The sample holds hundreds of thousands of distinct CDR3 sequences, around a third seen once. The sample consisted of cultured PBMCs, taken from culture after CMV antigen stimulation. These receptors were collected from a human donor in good health (CMV status not recorded). Some clones in this sample may be carry-over from other donors' samples.

The genes are TRBV12-3 or TRBV12-4 and TRBJ2-6, with 8 bases aligning to TRBD1. The CDR3 totals 16 residues. V trimming: 7 bases; J trimming: 2 bases; junction bases outside the gene matches: 7. In DNA, the CDR3 is TGTGCCAGCAAAGACAGGGGCTCTCCTGGGGCCAACGTCCTGACTTTC. This gives the protein CASKDRGSPGANVLTF.

The chain recombines TRBV5-1 with TRBJ1-6; D possibly corresponds to TRBD1 (6 bases). The CDR3 is made up of 15 amino acids. Germline V lookup: CDR1 SGHRS, CDR2 YFSETQ. Trimming took off 0 bases at V and 3 bases at J, with 7 bases between the two ends. CDR3: CASSLGQDYNSPLHF. In nucleotides, the CDR3 is TGCGCCAGCAGCTTGGGACAGGACTATAATTCACCCCTCCACTTT.

The chain joins TRBV12-3 or TRBV12-4 to TRBJ2-6, with 7 bases identical to TRBD2. The CDR3 contains 18 residues. V was pared by 6 bases and J by 0 bases, with 11 bases of the junction left unmatched. As DNA, the CDR3 is TGTGCCAGCAGACAAACCTCGGGACTATTCTCTGGGGCCAACGTCCTGACTTTC. It yields the protein CASRQTSGLFSGANVLTF.

The sample holds a few counts of this clonotype. The chain links TRBV7-6 to TRBJ1-2; D uncertain. Trimming took 0 bases from V and 7 from J, leaving 9 bases between them. Germline CDR1 reads SGHVS; CDR2 reads FNYEAQ. The CDR3 spans 13 residues. The CDR3, as DNA: TGTGCCAGCAGCTTAGCGAATAGTGTTGGCTACACCTTC. Its translation is CASSLANSVGYTF.

V gene TRBV4-3 combines with J gene TRBJ2-3, with D tentatively TRBD2 (5 bases). The CDR3 covers 14 residues. Germline assignment: CDR1 LGHNA and CDR2 YSLEER. Trimming pared 0 bases from V and 5 bases from J, leaving 9 bases between. CDR3 coding DNA: TGCGCCAGCAGCCAAGAACACGAGGGAGATACGCAGTATTTT. Its translation is CASSQEHEGDTQYF.

This clonotype was observed many times. This rearrangement joins TRBV7-2 to TRBJ1-5; D uncertain. The CDR3 has 15 residues. Germline V gene lookup returns CDR1 SGHTA and CDR2 FQGNSA. Trimming pared 7 bases from V and 5 bases from J, leaving 18 bases between. CDR3 bases: TGTGCCAGCACCACCGTTTTGGGGAGGGATCAGCCCCAGCATTTT. This gives the protein CASTTVLGRDQPQHF.

This clonotype was found a few times. The J gene is TRBJ2-7, the V gene TRBV7-2; 8 nucleotides match TRBD1. The CDR3 runs 13 residues. Germline CDR1 reads SGHTA; CDR2 reads FQGNSA. V was pared by 7 bases and J by 2 bases, with 4 bases of the junction left unmatched. This chain's CDR3 is CASTHRGAYEQYF. The CDR3, as DNA: TGTGCCAGCACCCACAGGGGGGCCTACGAGCAGTACTTC.

This clonotype was recorded many times. This chain joins TRBV7-9 and TRBJ2-7; tentative D call: TRBD2 (6 bases). V was cut by 5 bases and J by 3 bases, with 14 bases left in between. In germline, CDR1 is SEHNR, CDR2 FQNEAQ (reference sequence). This CDR3 has 14 amino acids. DNA for the CDR3: TGTGCCAGCAGCCCCCGGGGGACGGTCTACGAGCAGTACTTC. It is translated as CASSPRGTVYEQYF.

The V call is TRBV12-3 or TRBV12-4, the J call TRBJ2-3, with D possibly being TRBD1 (6 bases). Trimming took 5 bases from V and 7 from J, leaving 16 bases between them. CDR3 length equals 14 residues. CDR3 in amino acids: CASSPDRSTNTQYF. Written as DNA, the CDR3 is TGTGCCAGCAGTCCTGACAGGTCAACGAATACGCAGTATTTT.

This clonotype was found a few times. V and J are TRBV11-3 and TRBJ2-1; 8 bases line up with TRBD2. The ends lost 2 bases at V and 9 bases at J; junction bases unmatched: 9. This CDR3 has 15 residues. Germline CDR1 reads SGHNT; CDR2 reads YENEEA. For the CDR3, the DNA is TGTGCCAGCAGCTTATCGCGGGGGGCCGGATCTGAGCAGTTCTTC. This gives the protein CASSLSRGAGSEQFF.

This clonotype was counted many times. The J gene is TRBJ2-5, the V gene TRBV7-8, with 7 nucleotides matching TRBD2. The CDR3 length is 14 residues. The germline gives CDR1 SGHVS, CDR2 FQNEAQ. The V and J ends lost 5 bases and 10 bases, in that order; junction bases with no gene match: 13. The CDR3 is CASSPRDSPGGQYF. CDR3 DNA sequence: TGTGCCAGCAGCCCGAGGGACTCCCCGGGGGGCCAGTACTTC.

The chain joins TRBV20-1 to TRBJ2-1; 9 nucleotides line up with TRBD1. The CDR3 is 16 residues long. From germline, CDR1 is DFQATT and CDR2 SNEGSKA (reference sequence). Trimming at V came to 1 base and at J to 4 bases, leaving 8 bases not matched to a gene. The CDR3 DNA is TGCAGTGCTAGAGTTATCGGGACAGGGCTTTACAATGAGCAGTTCTTC. Amino acid sequence: CSARVIGTGLYNEQFF.

This chain links TRBV12-3 or TRBV12-4 with TRBJ1-5; D uncertain. CDR3 length: 13 residues. V was trimmed by 5 bases and J by 9 bases, leaving 14 bases between them. DNA of the CDR3: TGTGCCAGCAGTCTGGGTCGGCGGTGGCCCCAGCATTTT. The encoded protein is CASSLGRRWPQHF.

This clonotype came up many times. This chain links TRBV6-2 or TRBV6-3 with TRBJ2-6, with D unclear. V was shortened by 2 bases and J by 2 bases, with 4 bases between the two germline ends. There are 14 residues in the CDR3. Germline V CDR1 and CDR2: MNHEY, SVGEGT. CDR3 protein: CASSYLAGANVLTF. The DNA of the CDR3 is TGTGCCAGCAGTTACCTCGCTGGGGCCAACGTCCTGACTTTC.

This clonotype was found many times. The chain links TRBV7-2 to TRBJ1-1; no definite D call. Germline CDR1 SGHTA, CDR2 FQGNSA. The CDR3 consists of 13 residues. V was pared by 5 bases and J by 3 bases, with 10 bases between. The CDR3 nucleotides read TGTGCCAGCAGCCTCAGCCGAGACACTGAAGCTTTCTTT. Its protein product is CASSLSRDTEAFF. Full variable domain (rest looked up from reference TRBV7-2 and TRBJ1-1): GAGVSQSPSNKVTEKGKDVELRCDPISGHTALYWYRQSLGQGLEFLIYFQGNSAPDKSGLPSDRFSAERTGGSVSTLTIQRTQQEDSAVYLCASSLSRDTEAFFGQGTRLTVV.

V gene TRBV7-8 combines with J gene TRBJ2-7, with a tentative D call TRBD2 (6 bases). Germline loops: CDR1 SGHVS, CDR2 FQNEAQ. V lost 5 bases and J lost 6, with 23 bases in between. The CDR3 has 16 residues. CDR3 protein: CASSPQLLTGVSEQYF. CDR3 nucleotide sequence: TGTGCCAGCAGCCCCCAACTCCTTACGGGAGTGAGCGAGCAGTACTTC.

This clonotype was recorded a few times. J is TRBJ1-5 and V is TRBV4-1; D gene unclear. CDR1 is MGHRA, CDR2 YSYEKL, per germline. This CDR3 contains 17 residues. Trimming left V 2 bases short and J 3 bases short, with 17 bases between. The CDR3 coding sequence is TGCGCCAGCAGCCAAACGGCAGCACTCGATTACAATCAGCCCCAGCATTTT. Protein sequence: CASSQTAALDYNQPQHF.

The genes are TRBV4-1 and TRBJ1-2; 8 nucleotides align to TRBD1. V shed 3 bases, J shed 1 base, and the junction held 4 bases outside the gene matches. There are 15 residues in the CDR3. Germline assignment: CDR1 MGHRA and CDR2 YSYEKL. The CDR3 bases are TGCGCCAGCAGCCAGCCGGGACAGGATAACTATGGCTACACCTTC. Translation: CASSQPGQDNYGYTF.